This T cell receptor (beta chain) was observed in a study of regulatory T cells in long-lasting Graves disease. The wider study: Graves' patients, diagnosed recently, had received antithyroid drugs under 3 months.

Arm-PCR of CDR3 regions with iRepertoire HTBI primers generated TCR beta libraries. Study processing details: Taken together, the samples had roughly 56 TRBV and approximately 13 TRBJ segments identified. TCRdb reanalysed the multiplex PCR reads using MiXCR and keeps one entry per CDR3 protein. Here the V and J calls rest on TCRdb's processing, not on the authors' analysis. The repertoire holds 300,000 to 450,000 distinct CDR3 sequences, about 14% seen once, with 22% in the top ten. Trimming cost V 6 bases and J 8 bases; bases outside gene matches: 10. CDR3 size: 15 residues. Time point described: newly diagnosed GD, antithyroid drugs for less than 3 months. Preparation of the TCR library used RNA extracted from PBMCs.

The clonotype comes from a female donor with Graves disease. The sequenced sample was peripheral blood mononuclear cells (PBMCs), obtained at new diagnosis, from a patient treated with antithyroid drugs. The chain combines TRBV12-3 or TRBV12-4 with TRBJ1-4; 9 nucleotides line up with TRBD1. The CDR3: CASRSGTGFSEKLFF. Written as DNA, the CDR3 is TGTGCCAGCAGGTCCGGGACAGGGTTCTCGGAAAAACTGTTTTTT.